This TCR beta chain is from a study of blood T cell repertoires in COVID-19. Here immunoSEQ multiplex PCR was the method, and the copy in TCRdb shows in-frame clones only, minus some. The table has roughly 460,000 clones, 70% to 90% seen once. The sequence was obtained from a man between 18 and 35 years old with COVID-19, enrolled during active disease. The sample taken for sequencing was peripheral blood.

The CDR3 loop reads CASGYGLDKYF. The CDR3 DNA follows: TGTGCTAGTGGTTACGGACTGGATAAGTATTTT. The rearrangement links TRBV12-5 to TRBJ2-3; TRBD2 is a possible D gene (5 bases). Germline loops: CDR1 LGHNT, CDR2 FRNRAP. Between the trimmed V and J ends, which lost 4 bases and 13 bases, there was a span of 12 bases. The CDR3 runs 11 residues.